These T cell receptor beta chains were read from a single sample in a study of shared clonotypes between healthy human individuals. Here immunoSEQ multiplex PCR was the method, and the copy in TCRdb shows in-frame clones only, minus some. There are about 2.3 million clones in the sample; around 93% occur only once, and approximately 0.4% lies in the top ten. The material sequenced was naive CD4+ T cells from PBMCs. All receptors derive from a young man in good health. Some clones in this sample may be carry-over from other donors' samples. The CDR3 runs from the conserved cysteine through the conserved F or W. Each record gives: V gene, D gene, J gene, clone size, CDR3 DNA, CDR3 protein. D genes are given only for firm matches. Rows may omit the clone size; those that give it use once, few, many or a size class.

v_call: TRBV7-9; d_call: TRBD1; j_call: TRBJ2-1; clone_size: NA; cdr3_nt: TGTGCCAGCAGCTTATCCGGGACAGGGGCCTCCAATGAGCAGTTCTTC; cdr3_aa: CASSLSGTGASNEQFF
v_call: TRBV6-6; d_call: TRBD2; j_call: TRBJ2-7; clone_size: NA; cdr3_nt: TGTGCCAGCAGTTACTCCGGACTAGCGGGATCAGAGGAGCAGTACTTC; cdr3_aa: CASSYSGLAGSEEQYF
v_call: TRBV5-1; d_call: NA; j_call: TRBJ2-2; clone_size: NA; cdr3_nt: TGCGCCAGCAGCTTGGACCCACTAGGCGCCGGGGAGCTGTTTTTT; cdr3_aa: CASSLDPLGAGELFF
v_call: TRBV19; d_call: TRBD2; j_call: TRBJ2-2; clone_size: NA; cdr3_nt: TGTGCCAGTAGTCCCTTAGGGCGGCGGGAGGGGAACACCGGGGAGCTGTTTTTT; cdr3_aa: CASSPLGRREGNTGELFF
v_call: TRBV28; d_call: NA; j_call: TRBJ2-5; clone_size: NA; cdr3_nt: TGTGCCAGCAGTTTAACGGGTGACATGGCAGAGACCCAGTACTTC; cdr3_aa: CASSLTGDMAETQYF
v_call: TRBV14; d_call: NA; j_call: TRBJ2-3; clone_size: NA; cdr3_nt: TGTGCCAGCACCCGGACACTAACAGATACGCAGTATTTT; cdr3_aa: CASTRTLTDTQYF
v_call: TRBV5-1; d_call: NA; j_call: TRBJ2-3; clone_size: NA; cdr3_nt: TGCGCCAGCAGCTTGGCCGCGGTGGGGCAGACTGGCACAGATACGCAGTATTTT; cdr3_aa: CASSLAAVGQTGTDTQYF
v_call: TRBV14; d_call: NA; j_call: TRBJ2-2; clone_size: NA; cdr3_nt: TGTGCCAGCAGCCAACGCAGGGGAATAGGGACCGGGGAGCTGTTTTTT; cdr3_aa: CASSQRRGIGTGELFF
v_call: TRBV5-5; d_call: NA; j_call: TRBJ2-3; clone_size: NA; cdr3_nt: TGTGCCAGCAGCTTGGTCCCGGACACAGATACGCAGTATTTT; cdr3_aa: CASSLVPDTDTQYF
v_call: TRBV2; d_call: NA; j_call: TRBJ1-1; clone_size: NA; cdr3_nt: TGTGCCAGCAGTGGGACCAGGAACACTGAAGCTTTCTTT; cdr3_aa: CASSGTRNTEAFF
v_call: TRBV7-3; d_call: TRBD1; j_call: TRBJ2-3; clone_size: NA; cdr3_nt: TGTGCCAGCAGCTCACAGGGGGCTGTTAATACGCAGTATTTT; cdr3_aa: CASSSQGAVNTQYF
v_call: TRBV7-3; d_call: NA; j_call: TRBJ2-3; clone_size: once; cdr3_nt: TGTGCCAGCAGCTTATTAGGGGGAGATACGCAGTATTTT; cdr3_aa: CASSLLGGDTQYF
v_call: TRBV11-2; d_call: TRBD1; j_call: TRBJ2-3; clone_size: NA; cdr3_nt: TGTGCCAGCAGCAACGACAGGGTGGGGCTGGATACGCAGTATTTT; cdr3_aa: CASSNDRVGLDTQYF
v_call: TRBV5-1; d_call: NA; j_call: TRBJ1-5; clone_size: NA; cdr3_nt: TGCGCCAGCAGCCCCGTAGGTTCCCCTAATCAGCCCCAGCATTTT; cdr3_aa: CASSPVGSPNQPQHF
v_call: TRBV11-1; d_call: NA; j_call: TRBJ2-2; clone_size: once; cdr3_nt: TGTGCCAGCAGCTTATTCCGTCCGGGAGTACCCGGGGAGCTGTTTTTT; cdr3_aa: CASSLFRPGVPGELFF
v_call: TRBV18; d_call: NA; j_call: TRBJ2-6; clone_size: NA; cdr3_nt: TGTGCCAGCTCACCAGTAGGGGGCTCTGGGGCCAACGTCCTGACTTTC; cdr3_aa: CASSPVGGSGANVLTF
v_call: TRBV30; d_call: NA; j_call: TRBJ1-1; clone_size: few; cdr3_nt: TGTGCCTGGAGTCCAGGGTTGAACACTGAAGCTTTCTTT; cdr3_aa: CAWSPGLNTEAFF
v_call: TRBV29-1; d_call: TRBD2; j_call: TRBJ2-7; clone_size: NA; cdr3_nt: TGCAGCGTTGCGGGACTAGCGGGAGGCGAGCAGTACTTC; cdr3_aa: CSVAGLAGGEQYF
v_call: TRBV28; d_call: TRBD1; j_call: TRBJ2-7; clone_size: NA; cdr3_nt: TGTGCCAGCAGTTCCCACCTTGACAGGGGAACCTACGAGCAGTACTTC; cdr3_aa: CASSSHLDRGTYEQYF
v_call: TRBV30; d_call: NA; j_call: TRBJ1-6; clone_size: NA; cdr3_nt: TGTGCCCTCAACTCAGGGGTGGGGGCGTTGTCCCTCCACTTT; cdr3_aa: CALNSGVGALSLHF
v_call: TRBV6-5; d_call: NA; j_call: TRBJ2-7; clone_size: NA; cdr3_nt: TGTGCCAGCAGCACGGGACCGACGTTCCAACGGCAGTACTTC; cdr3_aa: CASSTGPTFQRQYF
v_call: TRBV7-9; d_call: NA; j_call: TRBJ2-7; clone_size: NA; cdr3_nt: TGTGCCAGCAGGCACCGGGACTCTCCCTACGAGCAGTACTTC; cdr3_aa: CASRHRDSPYEQYF
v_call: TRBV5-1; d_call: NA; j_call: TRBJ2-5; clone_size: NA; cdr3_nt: TGCGCCAGCAGCCCGCCTGGGGAGACCCAGTACTTC; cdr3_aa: CASSPPGETQYF
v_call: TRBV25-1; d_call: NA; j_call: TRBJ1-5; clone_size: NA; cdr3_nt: TGTGCCAGCAGTACCAGTCATAGCAATCAGCCCCAGCATTTT; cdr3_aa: CASSTSHSNQPQHF
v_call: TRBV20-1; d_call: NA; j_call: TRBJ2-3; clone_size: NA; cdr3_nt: TGCAGTTGGGAGGCCACAGATACGCAGTATTTT; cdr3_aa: CSWEATDTQYF
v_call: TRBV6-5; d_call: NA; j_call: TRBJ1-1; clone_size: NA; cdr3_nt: TGTGCCAGCAGTTACCGGGGTTCCCTTGACAGAGGTGAAGCTTTCTTT; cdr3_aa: CASSYRGSLDRGEAFF
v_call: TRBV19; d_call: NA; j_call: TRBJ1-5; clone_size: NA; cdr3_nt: TGTGCCAGTGACGACGGACTTGGCAGCAATCAGCCCCAGCATTTT; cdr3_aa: CASDDGLGSNQPQHF
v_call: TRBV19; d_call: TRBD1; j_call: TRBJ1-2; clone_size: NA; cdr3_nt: TGTGCCAGTAGTTTACCGGGACAGGGGAGTTCTAACTATGGCTACACCTTC; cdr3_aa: CASSLPGQGSSNYGYTF
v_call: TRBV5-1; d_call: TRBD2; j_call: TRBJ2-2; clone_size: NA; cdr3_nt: TGCGCCAGCAGCTTGGACCCAGCGGGAGCGTCCGGGGAGCTGTTTTTT; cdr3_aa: CASSLDPAGASGELFF
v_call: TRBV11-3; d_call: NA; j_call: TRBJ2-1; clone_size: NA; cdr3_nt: TGTGCCAGCAGCTCCGGGACACGAAACAATGAGCAGTTCTTC; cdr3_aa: CASSSGTRNNEQFF
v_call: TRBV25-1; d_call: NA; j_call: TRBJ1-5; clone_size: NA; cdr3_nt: TGTGCCAGCAGTGAATCAGAAGGAGGCGGCAATCAGCCCCAGCATTTT; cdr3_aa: CASSESEGGGNQPQHF
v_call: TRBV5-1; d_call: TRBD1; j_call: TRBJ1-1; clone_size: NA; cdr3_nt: TGCGCCAGCAGCTTCCAGGGGGCCATGAACACTGAAGCTTTCTTT; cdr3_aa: CASSFQGAMNTEAFF
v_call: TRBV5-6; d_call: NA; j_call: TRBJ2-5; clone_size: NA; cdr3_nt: TGTGCCAGCAGCTTCCGGGACGTCCAAGAGACCCAGTACTTC; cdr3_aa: CASSFRDVQETQYF
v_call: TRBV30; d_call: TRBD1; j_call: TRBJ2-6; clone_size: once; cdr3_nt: TGTGCCTGGACCACCGGGACAGGGGTTACAGGGGCCAACGTCCTGACTTTC; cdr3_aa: CAWTTGTGVTGANVLTF
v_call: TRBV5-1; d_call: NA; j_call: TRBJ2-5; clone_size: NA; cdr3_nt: TGCGCCAGCAGCTTGGTATCCCCCCTGGAGACCCAGTACTTC; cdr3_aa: CASSLVSPLETQYF
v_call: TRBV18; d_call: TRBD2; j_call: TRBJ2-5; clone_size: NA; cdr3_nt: TGTGCCAGCTCACCACAGACTAGCGGTCGTGAGACCCAGTACTTC; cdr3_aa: CASSPQTSGRETQYF
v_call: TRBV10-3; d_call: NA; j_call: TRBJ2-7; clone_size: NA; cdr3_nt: TGTGCCATCAGCCTAGGGACCCCAACCTACGAGCAGTACTTC; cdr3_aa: CAISLGTPTYEQYF
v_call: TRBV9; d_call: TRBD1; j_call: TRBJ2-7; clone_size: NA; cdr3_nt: TGTGCCAGCAGCCCAGACGACAGGGCGTCGTACGAGCAGTACTTC; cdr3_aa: CASSPDDRASYEQYF
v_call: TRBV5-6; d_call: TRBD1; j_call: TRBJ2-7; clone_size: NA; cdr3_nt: TGTGCCAGCAGCTTGGACAGGGGCAACGAGCAGTACTTC; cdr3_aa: CASSLDRGNEQYF
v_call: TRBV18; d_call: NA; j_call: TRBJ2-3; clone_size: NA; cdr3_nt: TGTGCCAGCTCACCTGCGGGACTCAGCACAGATACGCAGTATTTT; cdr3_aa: CASSPAGLSTDTQYF
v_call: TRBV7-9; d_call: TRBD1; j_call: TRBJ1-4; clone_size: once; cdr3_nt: TGTGCCAGCAGCTCCTGGACAGGGGGTAATGAAAAACTGTTTTTT; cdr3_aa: CASSSWTGGNEKLFF
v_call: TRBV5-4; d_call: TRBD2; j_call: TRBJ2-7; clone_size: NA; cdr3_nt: TGTGCCAGCAGCTTGGGGCGGGAGTCCTACGAGCAGTACTTC; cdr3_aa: CASSLGRESYEQYF
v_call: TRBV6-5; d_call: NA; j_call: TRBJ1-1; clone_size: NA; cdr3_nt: TGTGCCAGCAGTTTAAAACCAAACACTGAAGCTTTCTTT; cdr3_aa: CASSLKPNTEAFF
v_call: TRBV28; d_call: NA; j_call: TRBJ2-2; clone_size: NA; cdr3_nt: TGTGCCAGCAGTTTTGGCAGAAACACCGGGGAGCTGTTTTTT; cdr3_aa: CASSFGRNTGELFF
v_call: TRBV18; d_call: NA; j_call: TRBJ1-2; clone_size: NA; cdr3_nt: TGTGCCAGCTCACCACCGAGCGGGAATGGCTACACCTTC; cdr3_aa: CASSPPSGNGYTF
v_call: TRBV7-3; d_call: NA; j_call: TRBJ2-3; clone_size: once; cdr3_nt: TGTGCCAGCAGCCCCCTCTGGGCAGATACGCAGTATTTT; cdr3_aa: CASSPLWADTQYF
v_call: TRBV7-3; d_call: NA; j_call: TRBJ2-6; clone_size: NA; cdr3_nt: TGTGCCAGCAGTCATCACTATAGATCTGGGGCCAACGTCCTGACTTTC; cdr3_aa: CASSHHYRSGANVLTF
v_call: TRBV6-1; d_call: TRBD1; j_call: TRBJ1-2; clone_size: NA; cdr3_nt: TGTGCCAGCAGAGATGGGACAGTACGTGGCTACACCTTC; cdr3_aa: CASRDGTVRGYTF
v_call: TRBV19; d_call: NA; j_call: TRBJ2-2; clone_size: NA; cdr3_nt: TGTGCCAGTAGTATTAGTCAGGGCGGTGGCACCGGGGAGCTGTTTTTT; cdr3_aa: CASSISQGGGTGELFF
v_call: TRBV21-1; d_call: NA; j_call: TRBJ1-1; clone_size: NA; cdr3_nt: TGTGCCAGCCCCAGGGGCCTAGGGGGCGAGGGCACTGAAGCTTTCTTT; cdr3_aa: CASPRGLGGEGTEAFF
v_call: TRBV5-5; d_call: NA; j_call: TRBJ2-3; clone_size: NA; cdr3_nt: TGTGCCAGCAGCCCGGGGCGTACAGATACGCAGTATTTT; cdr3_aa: CASSPGRTDTQYF
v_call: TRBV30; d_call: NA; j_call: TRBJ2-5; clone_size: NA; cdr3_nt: TGTGCCTGGAGGATTCCAGGGGTAGGGGAGACCCAGTACTTC; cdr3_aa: CAWRIPGVGETQYF
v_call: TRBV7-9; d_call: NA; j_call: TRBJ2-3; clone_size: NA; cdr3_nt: TGTGCCAGCGGCGAGGGACCAGCCCCAGATACGCAGTATTTT; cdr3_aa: CASGEGPAPDTQYF
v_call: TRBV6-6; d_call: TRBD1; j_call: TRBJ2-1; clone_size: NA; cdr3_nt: TGTGCCAGCAGGAGACCCGGGACAGGGAACAATGAGCAGTTCTTC; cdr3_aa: CASRRPGTGNNEQFF
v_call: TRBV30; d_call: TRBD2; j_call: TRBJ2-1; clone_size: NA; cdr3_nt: TGTGCCTGGAGTGTGGGAGCGGGAGCCTACAATGAGCAGTTCTTC; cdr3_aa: CAWSVGAGAYNEQFF
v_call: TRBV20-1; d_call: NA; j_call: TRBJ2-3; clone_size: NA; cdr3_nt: TGCAGTGCTAAACAACATACGCAGTATTTT; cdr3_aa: CSAKQHTQYF
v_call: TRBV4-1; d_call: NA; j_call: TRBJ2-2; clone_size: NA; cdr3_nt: TGCGCCAGCAGCCAAAGAGTTAGCGGACACACCGGGGAGCTGTTTTTT; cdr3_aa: CASSQRVSGHTGELFF